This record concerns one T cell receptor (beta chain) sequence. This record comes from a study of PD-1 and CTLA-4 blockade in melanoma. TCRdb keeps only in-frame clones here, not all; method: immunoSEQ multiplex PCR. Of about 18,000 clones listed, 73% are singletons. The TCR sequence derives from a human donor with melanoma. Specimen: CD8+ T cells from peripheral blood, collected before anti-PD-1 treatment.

CDR3 protein: CAWSATLGGQFF. The CDR3, as DNA: TGTGCCTGGAGTGCTACCCTTGGGGGTCAGTTCTTC. V and J are TRBV30 and TRBJ2-1, with D perhaps assigned TRBD1 or TRBD2 (5 bases each). Trimming shortened V by 1 base and J by 13 bases, and 14 bases separated the two germline ends. This CDR3 is built from 12 residues. Germline loops: CDR1 GTSNPN, CDR2 SVGIG (reference sequence).